This is a list of T cell receptor beta chains from one sample in a study of blood T cells in healthy people across ages. One entry per CDR3 protein, called by TCRdb with MiXCR from the 5' RACE reads. This table has hundreds of thousands of distinct CDR3 sequences, under 40% appearing once. The source material was blood. The source of these receptors is a man younger than 35 in good health. The CDR3 runs from the conserved cysteine through the conserved F or W. The D gene is left open where the match is weak. The size entry is marked missing in some rows and otherwise reads once, few, many or a size class.

CDR3	DNA	V	size	D	length	J
CSARGGTHEQFF	TGCAGTGCTAGGGGGGGGACGCATGAGCAGTTCTTC	TRBV20-1	.	TRBD2	12	TRBJ2-1
CASSLAAGAPYGYTF	TGTGCCAGCAGTTTAGCAGCAGGGGCGCCCTATGGCTACACCTTC	TRBV12-3/TRBV12-4	.	.	15	TRBJ1-2
CASSQDGLPTEGYTF	TGCGCCAGCAGCCAAGACGGACTTCCCACGGAAGGCTACACCTTC	TRBV4-3	many	.	15	TRBJ1-2
CASSQVGQAEAFF	TGCGCCAGCAGCCAAGTCGGGCAGGCTGAAGCTTTCTTT	TRBV4-3	.	.	13	TRBJ1-1
CATSGAPNEQFF	TGTGCTACCAGCGGGGCCCCCAATGAGCAGTTCTTC	TRBV3-1	many	TRBD2	12	TRBJ2-1
CSASGGPTEAFF	TGCAGTGCTAGCGGGGGACCCACTGAAGCTTTCTTT	TRBV20-1	few	.	12	TRBJ1-1
CASSSDRGSISLGYTF	TGTGCCAGCAGCTCGGACAGGGGCTCGATCTCCTTGGGCTACACCTTC	TRBV7-3	.	TRBD1	16	TRBJ1-2
CSASGEKRNTDTQYF	TGCAGTGCGTCGGGGGAGAAGCGCAACACAGATACGCAGTATTTT	TRBV20-1	few	.	15	TRBJ2-3
CATPREGEQFF	TGTGCCACCCCACGGGAGGGAGAGCAGTTCTTC	TRBV28	.	TRBD2	11	TRBJ2-1
CSAQGRLAKNIQYF	TGCAGTGCCCAAGGACGACTAGCCAAAAACATTCAGTACTTC	TRBV20-1	.	.	14	TRBJ2-4
CASSFDRVQSGELFF	TGTGCCAGCAGCTTCGACAGGGTTCAGTCCGGGGAGCTGTTTTTT	TRBV7-9	.	TRBD1	15	TRBJ2-2
CASRMTGSNEQFF	TGTGCCAGCAGGATGACAGGGTCAAATGAGCAGTTCTTC	TRBV2	few	TRBD1	13	TRBJ2-1
CASSEAGGAYVNGYTF	TGTGCCAGCAGTGAAGCGGGAGGGGCCTACGTTAATGGCTACACCTTC	TRBV2	.	.	16	TRBJ1-2
CASSLHRGKETQYF	TGTGCCAGCAGTTTGCACAGGGGGAAAGAGACCCAGTACTTC	TRBV12-3/TRBV12-4	.	TRBD1	14	TRBJ2-5
CASSLGSGDQETQYF	TGTGCCAGCAGCTTAGGGAGCGGGGACCAAGAGACCCAGTACTTC	TRBV7-2	many	TRBD2	15	TRBJ2-5
CASSRGGNTEAFF	TGTGCCAGCAGTCGGGGAGGGAACACTGAAGCTTTCTTT	TRBV4-3	many	.	13	TRBJ1-1
CSVEWQNTGELFF	TGCAGCGTTGAATGGCAGAACACCGGGGAGCTGTTTTTT	TRBV29-1	.	.	13	TRBJ2-2